This T cell receptor (beta chain) was recovered during a study of shared T cell receptors in the human thymus. Generated by immunoSEQ multiplex PCR, the TCRdb table keeps only in-frame clones and is missing some. The sample carries about 400,000 clones, around 95% recorded once. The clonotype originates from a human donor. Sequenced sample: thymocytes.

DNA for the CDR3: TGTGCCAGCAGAGTACTGGGGATAGCGGGTAGCACAGATACGCAGTATTTT. This gives the protein CASRVLGIAGSTDTQYF. The chain combines TRBV27 with TRBJ2-3; 7 bases align to TRBD2. CDR1 MNHEY and CDR2 SMNVEV come from the germline V gene (reference sequence). Trimming took 6 bases from V and 0 from J; bases not matched to a gene: 12. The CDR3 contains 17 residues.